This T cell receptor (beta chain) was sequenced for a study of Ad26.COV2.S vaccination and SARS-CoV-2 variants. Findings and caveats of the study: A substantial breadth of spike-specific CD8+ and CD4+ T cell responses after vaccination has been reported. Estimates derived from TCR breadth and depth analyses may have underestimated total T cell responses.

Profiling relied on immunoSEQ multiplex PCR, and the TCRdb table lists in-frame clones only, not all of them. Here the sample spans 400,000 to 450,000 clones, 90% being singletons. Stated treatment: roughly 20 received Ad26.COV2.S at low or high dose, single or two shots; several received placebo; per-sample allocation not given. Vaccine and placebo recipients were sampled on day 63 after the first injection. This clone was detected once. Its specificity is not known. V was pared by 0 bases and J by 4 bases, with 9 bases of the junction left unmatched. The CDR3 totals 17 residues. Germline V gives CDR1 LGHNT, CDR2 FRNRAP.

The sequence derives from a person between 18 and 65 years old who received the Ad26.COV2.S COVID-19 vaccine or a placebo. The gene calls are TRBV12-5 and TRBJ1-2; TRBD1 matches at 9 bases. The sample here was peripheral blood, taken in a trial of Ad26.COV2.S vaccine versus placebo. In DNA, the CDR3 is TGTGCTAGTGGTTTGGTATCGACAGGGGGTAACGCCTATGGCTACACCTTC. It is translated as CASGLVSTGGNAYGYTF. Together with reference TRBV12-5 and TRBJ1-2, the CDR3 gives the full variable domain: DARVTQTPRHKVTEMGQEVTMRCQPILGHNTVFWYRQTMMQGLELLAYFRNRAPLDDSGMPKDRFSAEMPDATLATLKIQPSEPRDSAVYFCASGLVSTGGNAYGYTFGSGTRLTVV.